Given below is one T cell receptor beta chain in context. These data belong to a study of blood T cell repertoires in COVID-19. Across the whole study: Samples taken during acute and convalescent COVID-19 were collected in the United States, Italy and Spain. From T cells, B-cell-depleted T cells, or PBMCs came the material, which was cDNA or gDNA.

Trimming removed 7 bases from V and 7 bases from J, with 23 bases in between. CDR3 length: 16 residues. Germline V lookup: CDR1 LGHDT, CDR2 YNNKEL (reference sequence). Under the authors' procedure: Reference gene primer amplification yielded estimated nucleated cell counts. The table came from immunoSEQ multiplex PCR; TCRdb's copy has only in-frame clones and leaves some out. V, J and clone size are taken as reported in that table, and D and trimming were inferred from the DNA itself. The data show around 120,000 clones, with about nine tenths seen just once and about 8% held by the top ten. The sequenced sample consisted of peripheral blood. The V gene is TRBV3-1 (or the pseudogene TRBV3-2), the J gene TRBJ2-1; a possible D gene is TRBD2 (6 bases). This TCR came from a human donor in a cohort sampled during active COVID-19. CDR3 amino acids: CASTIMGGMGRNEQFF. CDR3 in DNA: TGTGCCAGCACCATCATGGGCGGGATGGGGCGTAATGAGCAGTTCTTC.